Below, 13 T cell receptor beta chains from the same sample are listed, as sequenced in a study of T cell responses to AZD1222 COVID-19 vaccine. Profiling relied on immunoSEQ multiplex PCR, and the TCRdb table lists in-frame clones only, not all of them. The sample records about 140,000 clones, approximately 90% being singletons. Sequencing was performed on peripheral blood, taken 28 days after the second AZD1222 dose. The receptors were gathered from an adult who received the AZD1222 COVID-19 vaccine.

The chain uses TRBV27 and TRBJ1-6; D remains ambiguous. The germline V gene has CDR1 MNHEY and CDR2 SMNVEV (reference sequence). The CDR3 is 16 amino acids. V lost 3 bases and J lost 3, with 12 bases in between. For the CDR3, the DNA is TGTGCCAGCAGTTTCGCGGCAGGACTCTATAATTCACCCCTCCACTTT. This translates into CASSFAAGLYNSPLHF.

The gene calls are TRBV19 and TRBJ1-5, with D perhaps TRBD1 (5 bases). The CDR3 extends over 14 amino acids. V was shortened by 6 bases and J by 4 bases, with 13 bases between the two germline ends. Germline lookup yields CDR1 LNHDA and CDR2 SQIVND (reference sequence). CDR3 region: CASRGEGGNQPQHF. The CDR3 DNA reads as TGTGCCAGTAGAGGGGAGGGAGGTAATCAGCCCCAGCATTTT.

This chain links TRBV3-1 (or the pseudogene TRBV3-2) with TRBJ2-3; no clear D gene. The V and J ends lost 0 bases and 4 bases respectively, with 8 bases between them. CDR3 length: 14 amino acids. Looked up from germline, CDR1 is LGHDT and CDR2 is YNNKEL (reference sequence). The CDR3 DNA is TGTGCCAGCAGCCAAGACACAGTCTCAGATACGCAGTATTTT. Encoded protein: CASSQDTVSDTQYF.

The V and J genes are TRBV5-1 and TRBJ2-7; 7 nucleotides match TRBD1. The CDR3 totals 14 residues. After removal of 3 bases from V and 4 bases from J, the junction contained 7 bases not matched to a gene. Germline values: CDR1 SGHRS, CDR2 YFSETQ. This CDR3 is CASSSITGVYEQYF. Here the CDR3 DNA reads TGCGCCAGCAGCTCGATTACAGGGGTGTACGAGCAGTACTTC. The full variable domain, completed using reference TRBV5-1 and TRBJ2-7, is KAGVTQTPRYLIKTRGQQVTLSCSPISGHRSVSWYQQTPGQGLQFLFEYFSETQRNKGNFPGRFSGRQFSNSRSEMNVSTLELGDSALYLCASSSITGVYEQYFGPGTRLTVT.

The chain recombines TRBV28 with TRBJ2-7, with D perhaps TRBD2 (6 bases). Germline V gives CDR1 MDHEN, CDR2 SYDVKM. The CDR3 covers 14 residues. Deletions cut 5 bases from V and 2 bases from J, with 13 bases between. CDR3 loop: CASSPGETAYEQYF. DNA of the CDR3: TGTGCCAGCAGTCCGGGAGAAACCGCCTACGAGCAGTACTTC.

The chain couples TRBV6-5 to TRBJ2-1; 7 bases are shared with TRBD1. Germline V gives CDR1 MNHEY, CDR2 SVGAGI. After removal of 2 bases from V and 7 bases from J, the junction contained 5 bases not matched to a gene. This CDR3 is 14 amino acids long. The CDR3 DNA is TGTGCCAGCAGTTACGGGACAGTAGGTAATGAGCAGTTCTTC. It encodes CASSYGTVGNEQFF.

This chain links TRBV27 with TRBJ1-5, with D unclear. The CDR3 consists of 9 residues. CDR1 and CDR2 from the germline V gene are MNHEY and SMNVEV (reference sequence). V lost 9 bases to trimming and J lost 6 bases, with 3 bases between them. For the CDR3, the DNA is TGTGCCAGGGTTCAGCCCCAGCATTTT. Translating it yields CARVQPQHF.

The V gene is TRBV7-2, the J gene TRBJ2-3; D may be TRBD1 (5 bases). This CDR3 has 16 amino acids. Germline V CDR1 and CDR2: SGHTA, FQGNSA. Trimming cost V 5 bases and J 1 base, with 16 bases left between them. CDR3 bases: TGTGCCAGCAGCGTACAGGTGGGGAAGGGCACAGATACGCAGTATTTT. It is translated as CASSVQVGKGTDTQYF.

The chain carries TRBV9 and TRBJ1-4, with TRBD1 matching over 8 bases. With V trimmed by 4 bases and J by 3 bases, 5 bases remained unmatched. This CDR3 is built from 15 residues. Germline V gene lookup returns CDR1 SGDLS and CDR2 YYNGEE. The CDR3 DNA reads as TGTGCCAGCAGCTTGCAGGGGGCCCCTAATGAAAAACTGTTTTTT. Translation: CASSLQGAPNEKLFF.

This chain connects TRBV6-5 to TRBJ1-3; 8 positions agree with TRBD1. Trimming cost V 10 bases and J 4 bases; bases outside gene matches: 12. Germline V gene lookup returns CDR1 MNHEY and CDR2 SVGAGI. The CDR3 is 15 amino acids. CDR3 in amino acids: CATTLAGGRGNTIYF. CDR3 in DNA: TGTGCCACCACGTTGGCAGGGGGCCGGGGAAACACCATATATTTT.

V is TRBV2 and J is TRBJ1-3; D not resolved. CDR3 length: 15 residues. V was shortened by 3 bases and J by 0 bases, with 9 bases between the two germline ends. Per the germline V gene, CDR1 is SNHLY and CDR2 is FYNNEI. For the CDR3, the DNA is TGTGCCAGCAGTGAGATGGTGGTCTCTGGAAACACCATATATTTT. Translated: CASSEMVVSGNTIYF.

CDR3 in DNA: TGTGCCAGCAGTGATTTGCAGGGTGGAAATTCACCCCTCCACTTT. Translation gives CASSDLQGGNSPLHF. The chain is built from TRBV2 and TRBJ1-6, with a possible D match to TRBD1 (5 bases). The germline V and J ends were trimmed by 3 bases and 7 bases, with 13 bases remaining between them. The CDR3 has 15 amino acids. Germline V gives CDR1 SNHLY, CDR2 FYNNEI.

The V gene is TRBV29-1, the J gene TRBJ2-1; the D is unclear. Germline assignment: CDR1 SQVTM and CDR2 ANQGSEA. V lost 6 bases to trimming and J lost 7 bases, with 10 bases between them. CDR3 length: 11 residues. CDR3 residues: CSVPRLNEQFF. For the CDR3, the DNA is TGCAGCGTCCCCCGTTTAAATGAGCAGTTCTTC.